This T cell receptor (beta chain) comes out of a study of cytomegalovirus exposure and HLA in healthy donors. PCR primers comprised 60 Vbeta and 13 Jbeta primers. Repertoires were generated with immunoSEQ multiplex PCR, while TCRdb's copy carries only in-frame clones and drops some. The repertoire holds roughly 110,000 clones, with roughly 70% as singletons. Note on this clone: Its antigen is unidentified.

Study-wide results and caveats: The authors assumed roughly uniform sequencing depth across donors for presence/absence analyses.

The TCR sequence derives from a woman aged 40 to 55 in good health and CMV-seropositive. Sequencing was performed on PBMCs.

The CDR3 reads CASSSGPVLYEQYF. DNA of the CDR3: TGTGCCAGTAGTAGTGGCCCCGTGCTCTACGAGCAGTACTTC. The rearrangement joins TRBV19 to TRBJ2-7; no firm D call. With 4 bases removed from V and 3 bases from J, the gap between germline ends came to 13 bases. The CDR3 totals 14 residues. Germline CDR1 reads LNHDA; CDR2 reads SQIVND (reference sequence).